These 15 T cell receptor beta chains share one sample of origin, sequenced in a study of T cells after somatic rescue of genetic block. Produced via immunoSEQ multiplex PCR; TCRdb's table is partial and in-frame only. This sample has tens of thousands of clones, with more than 80% found just once. The sample was peripheral blood mononuclear cells (PBMCs). Receptors originate from a woman aged 18-29 years.

The V call is TRBV18, the J call TRBJ2-7, with a possible D match to TRBD1 (7 bases). With 3 bases removed from V and 0 bases from J, the gap between germline ends came to 15 bases. Germline V gene data show CDR1 as KGHSH and CDR2 as LQKENI. CDR3 size: 16 residues. The CDR3 sequence: CASSPGAGGYSYEQYF. The CDR3 DNA is TGTGCCAGCTCACCGGGGGCAGGGGGGTACTCCTACGAGCAGTACTTC. Variable domain in full (rest from reference TRBV18 and TRBJ2-7): NAGVMQNPRHLVRRRGQEARLRCSPMKGHSHVYWYRQLPEEGLKFMVYLQKENIIDESGMPKERFSAEFPKEGPSILRIQQVVRGDSAAYFCASSPGAGGYSYEQYFGPGTRLTVT.

The CDR3 spells CASSLGSGSYEQYF. CDR3 bases: TGCGCCAGCAGCTTGGGAAGCGGTTCCTACGAGCAGTACTTC. The genes are TRBV5-1 and TRBJ2-7; perhaps TRBD2 as D (5 bases). Germline V gene lookup returns CDR1 SGHRS and CDR2 YFSETQ. V gave up 0 bases and J gave up 1 base, with 8 bases separating them. The length of the CDR3 is 14 residues.

The chain recombines TRBV19 with TRBJ2-3; 9 bases are shared with TRBD1. The CDR3 covers 15 residues. With V trimmed by 2 bases and J by 2 bases, 2 bases remained unmatched. The V gene's germline CDR1 is LNHDA and CDR2 SQIVND (reference sequence). CDR3 sequence (DNA): TGTGCCAGTAGTATACGACAGGGGGACACAGATACGCAGTATTTT. This gives the protein CASSIRQGDTDTQYF.

This chain connects TRBV29-1 to TRBJ1-5, with D uncertain. CDR3 length: 12 residues. Per the germline V gene, CDR1 is SQVTM and CDR2 is ANQGSEA. The germline V and J ends were trimmed by 4 bases and 3 bases, with 7 bases remaining between them. CDR3 DNA: TGCAGCGTTGTGGGAGACAATCAGCCCCAGCATTTT. This sequence encodes CSVVGDNQPQHF.

This clone has a handful of counts. The chain has TRBV28 and TRBJ1-5, with 8 nucleotides matching TRBD1. The V segment lost 6 bases and the J segment 3 bases; nucleotides outside the gene matches: 1. This CDR3 region has 13 residues. The V gene's germline CDR1 is MDHEN and CDR2 SYDVKM. DNA of the CDR3: TGTGCCAGCAGGGACAGGGACAATCAGCCCCAGCATTTT. It specifies CASRDRDNQPQHF.

The CDR3 spells CASSLAAGNTEAFF. In DNA, the CDR3 is TGCGCCAGCAGCTTGGCGGCAGGAAACACTGAAGCTTTCTTT. This chain joins TRBV5-1 and TRBJ1-1, with no clear D. Germline V CDR1 and CDR2: SGHRS, YFSETQ. V lost 0 bases, J lost 2 bases, and 8 bases lay in between. CDR3 length: 14 residues.

The V call is TRBV7-9, the J call TRBJ1-4, with 9 bases fitting TRBD1. CDR3 length: 18 amino acids. The junction had 11 bases not matched to a gene; V was cut back by 2 bases and J by 4 bases. From germline, CDR1 is SEHNR and CDR2 FQNEAQ (reference sequence). The CDR3 DNA reads TGTGCCAGCAGCTTACCCCAAACTCGGACAGGGGATAATGAAAAACTGTTTTTT. Translating it yields CASSLPQTRTGDNEKLFF. The entire variable domain, with the rest obtained from reference TRBV7-9 and TRBJ1-4, is as follows: DTGVSQNPRHKITKRGQNVTFRCDPISEHNRLYWYRQTLGQGPEFLTYFQNEAQLEKSRLLSDRFSAERPKGSFSTLEIQRTEQGDSAMYLCASSLPQTRTGDNEKLFFGSGTQLSVL.

The gene calls are TRBV19 and TRBJ2-7; D possibly corresponds to TRBD1 (5 bases). CDR3 length: 12 residues. Trimming pared 6 bases from V and 1 base from J, leaving 7 bases between. Looked up from germline, CDR1 is LNHDA and CDR2 is SQIVND (reference sequence). Written as DNA, the CDR3 is TGTGCCAGTAGGGGGCCTTCCTACGAGCAGTACTTC. Translating gives CASRGPSYEQYF.

This sequence joins TRBV5-4 and TRBJ1-5; D not certain. Germline V gene sequence: CDR1 SGHNT, CDR2 YYREEE (reference sequence). This CDR3 comprises 14 residues. V lost 0 bases, J lost 8 bases, and 12 bases lay in between. CDR3 DNA sequence: TGTGCCAGCAGCTTGGATGTCAGTGGGGAGCCCCAGCATTTT. This codes for CASSLDVSGEPQHF.

The chain recombines TRBV19 with TRBJ2-1; 9 nucleotides match TRBD1. Trimming cost V 7 bases and J 8 bases; bases outside gene matches: 6. CDR1 is LNHDA, CDR2 SQIVND, per germline (reference sequence). CDR3 size: 13 residues. This CDR3 is CASNDRGMDEQFF. In DNA, the CDR3 is TGTGCCAGTAATGACAGGGGGATGGATGAGCAGTTCTTC.

This clone has just one count. The rearrangement links TRBV27 to TRBJ2-7; 10 nucleotides match TRBD1. With V trimmed by 5 bases and J by 0 bases, 1 base remained unmatched. This CDR3 is built from 14 residues. Germline V lookup: CDR1 MNHEY, CDR2 SMNVEV (reference sequence). CDR3 amino acids: CASSRTGGSYEQYF. The DNA of the CDR3 is TGTGCCAGCAGTCGGACAGGGGGCTCCTACGAGCAGTACTTC.

This clone was observed a single time. The chain uses TRBV5-1 and TRBJ1-2, with 8 nucleotides matching TRBD1. In germline, CDR1 is SGHRS, CDR2 YFSETQ. This CDR3 is built from 17 residues. The V segment lost 4 bases and the J segment 1 base; nucleotides outside the gene matches: 12. CDR3: CASSLPGGELGNYGYTF. The CDR3 DNA follows: TGCGCCAGCAGCCTCCCAGGGGGCGAACTCGGTAACTATGGCTACACCTTC. Based on the CDR3 plus reference TRBV5-1 and TRBJ1-2, the full variable domain is KAGVTQTPRYLIKTRGQQVTLSCSPISGHRSVSWYQQTPGQGLQFLFEYFSETQRNKGNFPGRFSGRQFSNSRSEMNVSTLELGDSALYLCASSLPGGELGNYGYTFGSGTRLTVV.

The CDR3 DNA reads as TGTGCCAGTAGATCGGCGGGGAACACTGAAGCTTTCTTT. Translation: CASRSAGNTEAFF. The chain combines TRBV27 with TRBJ1-1; the D is unclear. CDR1 and CDR2 (germline): MNHEY, SMNVEV (reference sequence). V lost 9 bases to trimming and J lost 1 base, with 12 bases between them. CDR3 size: 13 residues.

As regards this clone: Sequence at one end of the junction differs from germline and may be a read error. The chain links TRBV7-7 to TRBJ2-2; D gene ambiguous. The CDR3 spans 15 residues. Germline lookup yields CDR1 SSHAT and CDR2 FNYEAQ (reference sequence). CDR3 in amino acids: CASSLRQENTGELFF. CDR3 DNA sequence: TGTGCTAGCAGCTTAAGGCAGGAGAACACCGGGGAGCTGTTTTTT. The variable domain in full, completed from reference TRBV7-7 and TRBJ2-2, reads GAGVSQSPRYKVTKRGQDVTLRCDPISSHATLYWYQQALGQGPEFLTYFNYEAQPDKSGLPSDRFSAERPEGSISTLTIQRTEQRDSAMYRCASSLRQENTGELFFGEGSRLTVL.

V gene TRBV11-2 combines with J gene TRBJ2-1, with a weak D call TRBD2 (5 bases). Trimming took 7 bases from V and 7 from J, leaving 11 bases between them. This CDR3 has 12 amino acids. From germline, CDR1 is SGHAT and CDR2 FQNNGV. The CDR3 region is CASTSTRNEQFF. CDR3 nucleotide sequence: TGTGCCAGCACCTCCACTAGAAATGAGCAGTTCTTC.